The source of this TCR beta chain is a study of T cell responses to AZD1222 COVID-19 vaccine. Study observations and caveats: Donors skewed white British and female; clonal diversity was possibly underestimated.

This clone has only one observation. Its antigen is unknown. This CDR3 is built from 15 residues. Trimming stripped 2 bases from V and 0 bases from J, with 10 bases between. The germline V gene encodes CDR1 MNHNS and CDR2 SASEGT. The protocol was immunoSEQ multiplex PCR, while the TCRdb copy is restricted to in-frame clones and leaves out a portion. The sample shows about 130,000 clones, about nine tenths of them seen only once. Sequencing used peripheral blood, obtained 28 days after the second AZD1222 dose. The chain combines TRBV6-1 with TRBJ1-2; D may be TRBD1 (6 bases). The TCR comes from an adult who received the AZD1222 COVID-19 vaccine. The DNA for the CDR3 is TGTGCCAGCAGTGAATGGACAGTCCCTAACTATGGCTACACCTTC. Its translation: CASSEWTVPNYGYTF.